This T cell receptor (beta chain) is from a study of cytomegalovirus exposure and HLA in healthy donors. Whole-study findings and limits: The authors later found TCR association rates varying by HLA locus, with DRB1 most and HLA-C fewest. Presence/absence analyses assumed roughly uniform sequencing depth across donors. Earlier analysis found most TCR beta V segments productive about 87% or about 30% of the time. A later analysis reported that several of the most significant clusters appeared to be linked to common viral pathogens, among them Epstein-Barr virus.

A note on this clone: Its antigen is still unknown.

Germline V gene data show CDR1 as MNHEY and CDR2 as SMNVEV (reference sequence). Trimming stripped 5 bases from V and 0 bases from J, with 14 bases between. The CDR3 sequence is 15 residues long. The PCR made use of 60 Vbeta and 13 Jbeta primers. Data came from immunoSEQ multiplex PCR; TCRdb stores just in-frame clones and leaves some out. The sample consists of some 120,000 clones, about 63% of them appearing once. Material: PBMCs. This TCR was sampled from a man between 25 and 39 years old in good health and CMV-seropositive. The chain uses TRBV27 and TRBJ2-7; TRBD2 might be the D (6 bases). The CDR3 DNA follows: TGTGCCAGCAGTCCGGGGGACGGTTCCTCCTACGAGCAGTACTTC. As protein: CASSPGDGSSYEQYF.